The rows below give T cell receptor beta chains drawn from one sample of a study of T-cell memory formation after mild COVID-19. TCRdb re-analysed the 5' RACE reads in MiXCR, keeping a single row per CDR3 protein. Altogether fewer than 250,000 distinct CDR3 sequences are present, around 16% being singletons, with the ten largest covering approximately 2.4%. Sequenced sample: PBMCs or a T cell subset sorted from them (not recorded which). These receptors all stem from an adult woman who had mild COVID-19 (a few samples of this study predate the infection). Cell type and time point are not known. Both conserved end residues are part of each CDR3. Fields, in order: J gene, V gene, CDR3 protein.

TRBJ2-3 | TRBV7-2 | CASSRSVATRIADTQYF
TRBJ2-7 | TRBV5-1 | CASSLRTGNEQYF
TRBJ2-2 | TRBV11-3 | CASSLRTGELFF
TRBJ2-6 | TRBV9 | CASSVGGANVLTF
TRBJ2-7 | TRBV24-1 | CATSDTAVGGPIYEQYF
TRBJ2-3 | TRBV2 | CASSYSTDTQYF
TRBJ2-3 | TRBV7-9 | CASRYSGPSTDTQYF
TRBJ2-5 | TRBV6-2/TRBV6-3 | CASKKTGQETQYF
TRBJ1-1 | TRBV4-3 | CASRRELGDTEAFF
TRBJ1-2 | TRBV14 | CASSQEWQGGGYTF
TRBJ2-3 | TRBV7-9 | CASSLYRGEGTDTQYF
TRBJ2-1 | TRBV29-1 | CSVRSGSSEQFF
TRBJ1-4 | TRBV18 | CASSPPYSVSEKLFF
TRBJ1-5 | TRBV10-3 | CAISEAGDNQPQHF
TRBJ2-7 | TRBV4-1 | CASSQPGLGGSYEQYF
TRBJ2-3 | TRBV24-1 | CATSFGLAGVDTQYF
TRBJ1-4 | TRBV18 | CASSPPGASEKLFF
TRBJ1-4 | TRBV12-3/TRBV12-4 | CASSLGEKLFF
TRBJ2-1 | TRBV20-1 | CSARWYGSGYNEQFF
TRBJ1-2 | TRBV12-3/TRBV12-4 | CASSPSGQSQGYTF
TRBJ2-7 | TRBV18 | CASSPWRQTNEQYF
TRBJ1-1 | TRBV28 | CASSSRGPIFEAFF
TRBJ1-6 | TRBV12-3/TRBV12-4 | CASSDRYSPLHF
TRBJ2-7 | TRBV6-6 | CASSAPGGGSWYEQYF
TRBJ2-5 | TRBV5-1 | CASSLGWAAQETQYF
TRBJ1-4 | TRBV6-1 | CASSGRSFNEKLFF
TRBJ2-2 | TRBV4-2 | CASSTRTGANTGELFF
TRBJ1-1 | TRBV18 | CASAAGDGTEAFF
TRBJ2-3 | TRBV24-1 | CATSEKWEGDTQYF
TRBJ1-2 | TRBV30 | CAWSVTGTGENGYTF
TRBJ1-1 | TRBV5-1 | CASSSLGGGTNTEAFF
TRBJ2-2 | TRBV4-2 | CASSARDRGSGELFF
TRBJ1-2 | TRBV7-2 | CASSLAVGDYGYTF
TRBJ2-3 | TRBV5-1 | CASSFPAGTDTQYF
TRBJ1-2 | TRBV3-1 | CASSPGLYGYTF
TRBJ1-5 | TRBV6-2/TRBV6-3 | CASSNPGQGSNQPQHF
TRBJ1-2 | TRBV20-1 | CSVTHPSREGYTF
TRBJ2-7 | TRBV4-1 | CASSQRGAGGASYEQYF
TRBJ2-1 | TRBV12-3/TRBV12-4 | CASSFGRGPYNEQFF
TRBJ1-2 | TRBV12-3/TRBV12-4 | CASSLRGGYTF
TRBJ1-1 | TRBV5-1 | CASSPVGRGLVHTEAFF
TRBJ2-3 | TRBV20-1 | CSTHRDGLAQYF
TRBJ1-1 | TRBV24-1 | CATRTNTEAFF
TRBJ2-5 | TRBV5-1 | CASSSGQGQGQETQYF
TRBJ2-1 | TRBV14 | CASSQGWRGRYNEQFF
TRBJ2-1 | TRBV15 | CATSRDRGDGGDEQFF
TRBJ2-1 | TRBV12-3/TRBV12-4 | CASKTFSYNEQFF
TRBJ2-1 | TRBV12-3/TRBV12-4 | CASSPGQGTSIEQFF
TRBJ2-7 | TRBV6-1 | CGAGTDLYEQYF
TRBJ1-2 | TRBV10-3 | CAISESIGTLRGYTF
TRBJ2-2 | TRBV4-1 | CASTGLAGARAGELFF
TRBJ2-1 | TRBV3-1 | CASSHPKGLATANEQFF
TRBJ2-3 | TRBV6-1 | CASSGGTPDTQYF
TRBJ1-5 | TRBV28 | CASRNGGNDNQPQHF
TRBJ1-1 | TRBV7-3 | CASSQTGRNTEAFF
TRBJ1-5 | TRBV12-3/TRBV12-4 | CASSFSEGNQPQHF
TRBJ2-5 | TRBV2 | CASSENAGQETQYF